Below, 27 T cell receptor beta chains from the same sample are listed, as sequenced in a study of CXCR3-negative and CXCR3-positive naive CD8 T cells. UMI-labeled 5' RACE yielded the TRB cDNA libraries. From the 5' RACE reads, TCRdb lists one entry per CDR3 protein and no DNA. The listing contains 45,000 to 60,000 distinct CDR3 sequences. The sequenced sample was memory CD8+ T cells from blood. Receptor source: a human donor in good health. Some clones in this sample may be carry-over from other donors' samples.

The chain links TRBV3-1 to TRBJ2-5. The V gene's germline CDR1 is LGHDT and CDR2 YNNKEL (reference sequence). CDR3 length: 16 amino acids. CDR3 in amino acids: CASSPISLYSFETQYF.

The rearrangement links TRBV29-1 to TRBJ2-1. CDR1 and CDR2 (germline): SQVTM, ANQGSEA. CDR3 length equals 13 residues. The chain's CDR3 is CSVDGEFADEQFF.

The rearrangement joins TRBV20-1 to TRBJ2-7. Germline V gives CDR1 DFQATT, CDR2 SNEGSKA (reference sequence). The CDR3 contains 14 residues. The CDR3 reads CSARDLANSYEQYF.

The rearrangement joins TRBV28 to TRBJ2-2. Germline V gives CDR1 MDHEN, CDR2 SYDVKM. The CDR3 spans 13 residues. CDR3 protein: CASTGFYTGELFF.

This chain links TRBV29-1 with TRBJ1-5; TCRdb selects TRBD1, and the lack of DNA leaves this call unchecked. The germline gives CDR1 SQVTM, CDR2 ANQGSEA. The CDR3 length is 13 residues. The CDR3 is CSVLGQGSQPQHF.

This rearrangement joins TRBV7-8 to TRBJ1-4. Germline values: CDR1 SGHVS, CDR2 FQNEAQ. This CDR3 region has 14 residues. The CDR3 loop is CASSLIATNEKLFF.

The chain has TRBV12-3 or TRBV12-4 and TRBJ2-2; lacking DNA, the TRBD1 call made by TCRdb goes unchecked. The CDR3 is made up of 15 amino acids. The CDR3 reads CASGPPVIEGGELFF.

This chain links TRBV6-1 with TRBJ2-7; the D call from TCRdb, TRBD1, cannot be confirmed without DNA. Per the germline V gene, CDR1 is MNHNS and CDR2 is SASEGT. This CDR3 is 15 amino acids long. The CDR3 is CASSTPGTVNYEQYF.

The chain recombines TRBV29-1 with TRBJ2-1; TCRdb designates TRBD1, a call that cannot be tested without DNA. The CDR3 is 18 amino acids. Germline V CDR1 and CDR2: SQVTM, ANQGSEA. The chain's CDR3 is CSADPLYPGQGPGNEQFF.

The chain combines TRBV7-3 with TRBJ2-7; TCRdb picks TRBD2, but there is no DNA to check that call. Per the germline V gene, CDR1 is SGHTA and CDR2 is FQGTGA. The CDR3 runs 11 residues. The CDR3 reads CASSNGGEQYF. Together with reference TRBV7-3 and TRBJ2-7, the CDR3 gives the full variable domain: GAGVSQTPSNKVTEKGKYVELRCDPISGHTALYWYRQSLGQGPEFLIYFQGTGAADDSGLPNDRFFAVRPEGSVSTLKIQRTERGDSAVYLCASSNGGEQYFGPGTRLTVT.

This chain links TRBV7-9 with TRBJ2-3. The CDR3 contains 15 residues. Germline V gene data show CDR1 as SEHNR and CDR2 as FQNEAQ (reference sequence). The CDR3 region is CASSSPLTSTDTQYF.

The CDR3 loop reads CSVKLATYEQYF. V is TRBV29-1 and J is TRBJ2-7. CDR1 SQVTM and CDR2 ANQGSEA come from the germline V gene. This CDR3 region has 12 residues.

This chain links TRBV7-9 with TRBJ2-7; TCRdb's D gene call, TRBD1, goes unchecked for lack of DNA. Germline values: CDR1 SEHNR, CDR2 FQNEAQ (reference sequence). This CDR3 contains 16 residues. This CDR3 reads CASSLASGGFSYEQYF.

The chain uses TRBV20-1 and TRBJ2-7; TCRdb's D gene call, TRBD1, goes unchecked for lack of DNA. The length of the CDR3 is 14 residues. Germline V CDR1 and CDR2: DFQATT, SNEGSKA (reference sequence). CDR3 region: CSASRGRGSYEQYF.

The chain carries TRBV7-9 and TRBJ2-5; TCRdb's D gene call, TRBD2, goes unchecked for lack of DNA. This CDR3 is 15 amino acids long. Germline loops: CDR1 SEHNR, CDR2 FQNEAQ (reference sequence). CDR3 region: CASSPSGAYQETQYF.

The genes are TRBV29-1 and TRBJ2-1; without DNA, the TCRdb call of TRBD2 cannot be checked. The CDR3 is made up of 14 amino acids. In germline, CDR1 is SQVTM, CDR2 ANQGSEA. CDR3 amino acids: CSVDFGSHYNEQFF.

The chain combines TRBV28 with TRBJ2-1; the TRBD1 assignment by TCRdb is unverifiable without DNA. Germline CDR1 and CDR2: MDHEN and SYDVKM. This CDR3 is built from 14 residues. CDR3 sequence: CASWGFDRGNEQFF.

J is TRBJ2-1 and V is TRBV6-2 or TRBV6-3; without DNA, the TCRdb call of TRBD1 cannot be checked. CDR1 is MNHEY and CDR2 is SVGEGT in the germline V gene. This CDR3 is 15 amino acids long. The CDR3 region is CASEPIRDNNNEQFF.

The gene calls are TRBV2 and TRBJ2-1; as DNA is missing, the TRBD1 call by TCRdb cannot be tested. The CDR3 runs to 15 residues. Germline V lookup: CDR1 SNHLY, CDR2 FYNNEI. The CDR3 reads CAKERPRGSYNEQFF.

J is TRBJ2-6 and V is TRBV20-1; TCRdb selects TRBD1, and the lack of DNA leaves this call unchecked. Per germline, CDR1 DFQATT and CDR2 SNEGSKA (reference sequence). The CDR3 sequence is 17 residues long. The CDR3: CSAPTGTVFSGANVLTF.

This rearrangement joins TRBV7-9 to TRBJ2-7; TCRdb names TRBD1, which stays unverified in the absence of DNA. CDR1 and CDR2 (germline): SEHNR, FQNEAQ (reference sequence). The CDR3 spans 15 residues. The CDR3 reads CASSSTGTDLYEQYF.

The chain employs TRBV28 and TRBJ2-7; TCRdb reports TRBD1, a call that lacks DNA to check it against. CDR3 length: 16 amino acids. From germline, CDR1 is MDHEN and CDR2 SYDVKM. CDR3 sequence: CASSPAWRGRLYEQYF.

The chain couples TRBV15 to TRBJ2-3; without DNA, the TCRdb call of TRBD1 cannot be checked. The germline V gene has CDR1 LNHNV and CDR2 YYDKDF (reference sequence). CDR3 length: 15 residues. The CDR3 spells CATSVYRGPSDTQYF.

The chain couples TRBV29-1 to TRBJ2-7; TCRdb returns TRBD1, unconfirmable since there is no DNA. The CDR3 is 13 amino acids. The germline CDR1 and CDR2 sequences are SQVTM and ANQGSEA. The CDR3 region is CSVAPGARYEQYF.

The chain links TRBV29-1 to TRBJ2-1; TCRdb designates TRBD2, a call that cannot be tested without DNA. CDR3 length: 13 amino acids. Germline V gene sequence: CDR1 SQVTM, CDR2 ANQGSEA. The CDR3 sequence is CSVPGLVYNEQFF.

The V call is TRBV7-3, the J call TRBJ1-1. The germline V gene encodes CDR1 SGHTA and CDR2 FQGTGA. The CDR3 covers 15 residues. The CDR3 loop is CASSLTRGGNTEAFF.

This chain links TRBV7-9 with TRBJ2-5; the TRBD1 assignment by TCRdb is unverifiable without DNA. The CDR3 has 14 residues. The germline V gene has CDR1 SEHNR and CDR2 FQNEAQ (reference sequence). CDR3 sequence reads: CASNPRTGQETQYF.